A single sample is the source of the 8 T cell receptor beta chains below, sequenced in a study of blood T cell repertoires in COVID-19 (dated by TCRdb to about 2020). Preparation of the library involved the immunoSEQ multiplex PCR assay. Entries here come from immuneACCESS through TCRdb and include only in-frame sequences with V and J called. Some clones fail to appear in such tables; in the studies checked, an unresolved V gene covers under half of the shortfall, and the cause of the remainder is unknown. The sample table contains 95,000 to 150,000 clones; only one count was recorded for 85% of them. The ten largest account for roughly a tenth of the sample. The material sequenced was peripheral blood. These TCRs come from an elderly man with acute or convalescent COVID-19.

The chain uses TRBV28 and TRBJ1-2, with unresolved D. The CDR3 totals 13 residues. Germline CDR1 MDHEN, CDR2 SYDVKM. V was trimmed by 6 bases and J by 10 bases, leaving 18 bases between them. The CDR3: CASRPNSGWDYTF. Written as DNA, the CDR3 is TGTGCCAGCAGACCTAACTCGGGATGGGACTACACCTTC.

This chain links TRBV24-1 with TRBJ1-2, with 8 bases aligning to TRBD1. Germline trimming cut 4 bases from V and 8 bases from J; bases unmatched to any gene: 11. Germline-derived CDR1 and CDR2 are KGHDR and SFDVKD. There are 15 residues in the CDR3. CDR3 sequence reads: CATSEKTGGSFGYTF. CDR3 sequence (DNA): TGTGCCACCAGTGAGAAAACAGGGGGATCCTTCGGCTACACCTTC.

The chain links TRBV5-1 to TRBJ1-6, with TRBD1 matching 9 bases. The germline gives CDR1 SGHRS, CDR2 YFSETQ. The CDR3 has 15 residues. Trimming cost V 4 bases and J 6 bases; bases outside gene matches: 5. The CDR3: CASSTTTGGNSPLHF. The DNA of the CDR3 is TGCGCCAGCAGCACTACGACAGGGGGTAATTCACCCCTCCACTTT.

The chain is built from TRBV27 and TRBJ2-3, with TRBD2 identical over 8 bases. Germline assignment: CDR1 MNHEY and CDR2 SMNVEV (reference sequence). The CDR3 extends over 15 amino acids. Germline trimming cut 7 bases from V and 5 bases from J; bases unmatched to any gene: 11. CDR3 DNA sequence: TGTGCCAGCACCCCCGGGAAGCGGGAGAAAGATACGCAGTATTTT. Amino acids: CASTPGKREKDTQYF.

The CDR3 nucleotides read TGTGCCAGCAGTGAATCCCCCTTTAGCGGGAGCGTCACAGATACGCAGTATTTT. Protein: CASSESPFSGSVTDTQYF. The chain uses TRBV25-1 and TRBJ2-3; 9 nucleotides line up with TRBD2. Germline assignment: CDR1 MGHDK and CDR2 SYGVNS. The ends lost 1 base at V and 2 bases at J; junction bases unmatched: 10. CDR3 size: 18 residues.

This chain joins TRBV10-3 and TRBJ1-2, with 8 bases that match TRBD1. From germline, CDR1 is ENHRY and CDR2 SYGVKD. CDR3 length: 14 amino acids. Unmatched junction bases numbered 6, after V lost 8 bases and J lost 1 base. The CDR3 bases are TGTGCCATCGGCGACAGGGGAATTAACTATGGCTACACCTTC. Translation: CAIGDRGINYGYTF.

The gene calls are TRBV6-5 and TRBJ2-3, with 9 nucleotides matching TRBD1. Germline loops: CDR1 MNHEY, CDR2 SVGAGI. Trimming removed 6 bases from V and 5 bases from J; junction bases left unmatched: 6. The CDR3 contains 14 residues. The CDR3 DNA is TGTGCCAGCAGCGATCAGACAGGGGGAGATACGCAGTATTTT. Encoded protein: CASSDQTGGDTQYF.

This sequence joins TRBV4-3 and TRBJ2-7; TRBD1 might be the D (5 bases). V was pared by 2 bases and J by 5 bases, with 16 bases between. The CDR3 length is 15 residues. CDR1 is LGHNA, CDR2 YSLEER, per germline. CDR3 coding DNA: TGCGCCAGCAGCCAATTCGCACAGGCCAACCACGAGCAGTACTTC. Translation gives CASSQFAQANHEQYF.